This T cell receptor (beta chain) stems from a study of T cell repertoires in cytomegalovirus infection. Each CDR3 protein is one row after TCRdb ran MiXCR on the reads. The sample gives a few hundred thousand distinct CDR3 sequences, around 18% of which show up once; approximately 10% is in the top ten. This clonotype was seen a handful of times. The V gene lost 6 bases and the J gene lost 1 base, with 13 bases spanning the gap. The length of the CDR3 is 16 residues. Germline V gene data show CDR1 as LNHDA and CDR2 as SQIVND (reference sequence). Sequencing was done on a sample of PBMCs. The receptor was derived from a human donor in good health (CMV status not recorded). Some clones in this sample may be carry-over from other donors' samples. The V gene is TRBV19, the J gene TRBJ2-6; D is perhaps TRBD1 (6 bases). CDR3 region: CASRSDRFSGANVLTF. CDR3 sequence (DNA): TGTGCCAGTAGATCCGACAGGTTTTCTGGGGCCAACGTCCTGACTTTC.